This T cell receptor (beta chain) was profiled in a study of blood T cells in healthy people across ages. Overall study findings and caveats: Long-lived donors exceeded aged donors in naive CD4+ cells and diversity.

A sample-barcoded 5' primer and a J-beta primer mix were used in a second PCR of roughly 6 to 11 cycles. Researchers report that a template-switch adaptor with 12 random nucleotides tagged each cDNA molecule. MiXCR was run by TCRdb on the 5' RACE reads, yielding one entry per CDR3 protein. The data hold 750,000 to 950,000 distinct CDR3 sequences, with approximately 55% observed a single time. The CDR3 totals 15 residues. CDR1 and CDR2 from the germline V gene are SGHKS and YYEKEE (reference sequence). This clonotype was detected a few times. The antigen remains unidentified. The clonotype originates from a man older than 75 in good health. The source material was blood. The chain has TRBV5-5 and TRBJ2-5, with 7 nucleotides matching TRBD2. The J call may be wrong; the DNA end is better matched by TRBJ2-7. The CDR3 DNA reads TGTGCCAGCAGCTTGGGAGGGGCGGGAGTTGGCGAGCAGTACTTC. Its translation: CASSLGGAGVGEQYF.